What follows is one T cell receptor (beta chain) and its context. The antigen is undetermined. This specimen comes from a study of CD8+ T cells in alopecia areata. J gave up 1 base and V 4 bases, and 5 bases lay outside the gene matches. Germline CDR1 is MNHNS and CDR2 is SASEGT. CDR3 length: 16 amino acids. The study team obtained lesional scalp punch biopsies and peripheral blood from alopecia areata patients. Study-level results: It was less clear whether patients shared TCRs than it was in mice, possibly because of HLA. Scalp sample data also include resident alphabeta T cells from normal skin.

cDNA serving as the sequencing template came from extracted, reverse transcribed RNA. The table came from immunoSEQ multiplex PCR; TCRdb's copy has only in-frame clones and leaves some out. The data show roughly 140,000 clones, with about 51% seen just once and 0.8% to 1% held by the top ten. The TCR comes from a human donor with alopecia areata. Sequenced here: CD4+ T cells sorted from blood, sampled at week 0. The chain is built from TRBV6-1 and TRBJ2-1, with 9 bases fitting TRBD2. CDR3 sequence (DNA): TGTGCCAGCAGTGCTCCTAGCGGGGCTTCCTACAATGAGCAGTTCTTC. Translated, it gives CASSAPSGASYNEQFF.